A selection of T cell receptor beta chains follows, all from one sample in a study of human T cells and chemical hapten exposure. TCRdb recomputed calls from the RACE reads with MiXCR, one row per CDR3 protein. The data show 370,000 or so distinct CDR3 sequences, around 4.8% seen once. The sequencing used whole blood, collected in connection with sensitization to the hapten diphenylcyclopropenone (DPC). These receptors were taken from a woman aged 45-65 years with alopecia areata. Some clones in this sample may be carry-over from other donors' samples. Each CDR3 is given with its conserved first and last residue. Fields, in order: V gene, clone size, J gene, D gene, CDR3 DNA, CDR3 protein. The D gene is left open where the match is weak. Only part of the rows carry a size: once, few, many, or a class if the clone is expanded.

TRBV29-1,many,TRBJ2-7,TRBD1,TGCAGCATCCTTGGGGACAGGGGCGGCGAGCAGTACTTC,CSILGDRGGEQYF
TRBV5-6,NA,TRBJ2-1,TRBD2,TGTGCCAGCAGAGTAGCGGGAGGGCCTGGTGAGCAGTTCTTC,CASRVAGGPGEQFF
TRBV30,NA,TRBJ2-7,TRBD1,TGTGCCTGGAGACAAGGACAGGGGCCATTCTACGAGCAGTACTTC,CAWRQGQGPFYEQYF
TRBV7-9,few,TRBJ1-4,NA,TGTGCCAGCAGCTGGGCAGGGGTCTTTGAAAAACTGTTTTTT,CASSWAGVFEKLFF
TRBV9,NA,TRBJ2-2,TRBD2,TGTGCCAGCAGCGATCGACTAGCGGGGGGTGACGGGGAGCTGTTTTTT,CASSDRLAGGDGELFF
TRBV14,NA,TRBJ2-1,TRBD2,TGTGCCAGCAGCCAAGGTAGCGGGAGGAGATTGGTTGATGAGCAGTTCTTC,CASSQGSGRRLVDEQFF
TRBV5-6,NA,TRBJ1-2,TRBD1,TGTGCCAGCCGGGACAGGGGTTCCTCCCGCTATGGCTACACCTTC,CASRDRGSSRYGYTF
TRBV12-2,many,TRBJ2-5,NA,TGTGCAAGTCGCTTCGGGGTACCTATCGCCTTATCTCCCCCGTACCAAGAGACCCAGTACTTC,CASRFGVPIALSPPYQETQYF
TRBV29-1,few,TRBJ2-7,NA,TGCAGCGTTCTGGGTAGCGCGAACTCCTACGAGCAGTACTTC,CSVLGSANSYEQYF
TRBV13,NA,TRBJ2-7,NA,TGTGCCAGCAGCTTAGGTCGGCGCGAGCAGTACTTC,CASSLGRREQYF
TRBV11-2,many,TRBJ2-3,NA,TGTGCCAGCAGCCCAGGATTCATCCTGTACACAGATACGCAGTATTTT,CASSPGFILYTDTQYF
TRBV24-1,NA,TRBJ1-5,NA,TGTGCCACCAGAAACCGACAGACCCGTAGCGGGTCGCCCCAGCATTTT,CATRNRQTRSGSPQHF
TRBV12-3/TRBV12-4,NA,TRBJ2-5,NA,TGTGCCAGCTCCCAACAGGGTCTGATCGGGACCCAGTACTTC,CASSQQGLIGTQYF
TRBV10-3,few,TRBJ1-2,TRBD1,TGTGCCATCAGTGAGCTTAGGACAGGGAACTATGGCTACACCTTC,CAISELRTGNYGYTF
TRBV10-3,NA,TRBJ1-6,NA,TGTGCCATCAGTGAGTCGCCAGGGGCCAATTCACCCCTCCACTTT,CAISESPGANSPLHF
TRBV13,few,TRBJ2-3,TRBD1,TGTGCCAGCAGCTTATCGCAGGGGGTGGCAGATACGCAGTATTTT,CASSLSQGVADTQYF
TRBV13,many,TRBJ2-1,TRBD1,TGTGCCAGCAGTTCTACCGGGACAGGTGAACAGCAGTTCTTC,CASSSTGTGEQQFF
TRBV4-1,few,TRBJ1-2,NA,TGCGCCAGCAGCCTCCGCTGGAACCCTAACTATGGCTACACCTTC,CASSLRWNPNYGYTF
TRBV18,NA,TRBJ2-7,TRBD1,TGTGCCAGCTCACCCGACAGGGCCGAGCAGTACTTC,CASSPDRAEQYF
TRBV20-1,many,TRBJ2-1,NA,TGCAGTGCTACTGGCCAGGGCAGCGAGCAGTTCTTC,CSATGQGSEQFF
TRBV5-6,many,TRBJ1-4,NA,TGTGCCAGCATCCGTCAAGAATTACGGCTCAATGAAAAACTGTTTTTT,CASIRQELRLNEKLFF
TRBV5-1,many,TRBJ2-3,TRBD2,TGCGCCAGCAGCCCGACTAGCCGGGGCACAGATACGCAGTATTTT,CASSPTSRGTDTQYF
TRBV12-3/TRBV12-4,many,TRBJ1-4,NA,TGTGCCAGCAGTCTGACAGCGCCTAATGAAAAACTGTTTTTT,CASSLTAPNEKLFF
TRBV29-1,many,TRBJ2-4,NA,TGCAGCGTTGAACGGCGGGCCGAGAGAAAAAACATTCAGTACTTC,CSVERRAERKNIQYF
TRBV12-3/TRBV12-4,many,TRBJ1-5,NA,TGTGCCAGCAGTTCACTGGACGGGGAGAATCAGCCCCAGCATTTT,CASSSLDGENQPQHF
TRBV13,many,TRBJ1-2,NA,TGTGCCAGCAGCTCCACTACAGGGCTTGATGGCTACACCTTC,CASSSTTGLDGYTF
TRBV5-1,many,TRBJ2-1,TRBD2,TGCGCCAGCAGCTTTGAGCGGGAGGCCTACAATGAGCAGTTCTTC,CASSFEREAYNEQFF
TRBV29-1,few,TRBJ1-4,TRBD1,TGCAGCGCTTCGAACCGGGACAGAAATGAAGTAGGAGAAAAACTGTTTTTT,CSASNRDRNEVGEKLFF
TRBV10-3,many,TRBJ1-5,NA,TGTGCCATCAGTGAGTCGACTAAACAGCCCCAGCATTTT,CAISESTKQPQHF
TRBV14,few,TRBJ2-3,TRBD2,TGTGCCAGCAGCCAAGCCCTCGGACGGGGGGGAGCGGATACGCAGTATTTT,CASSQALGRGGADTQYF
TRBV9,NA,TRBJ1-1,TRBD1,TGTGCCAGCAGCCCCCGACAGGGTATGAACGCTGAAGCTTTCTTT,CASSPRQGMNAEAFF
TRBV5-6,NA,TRBJ2-7,NA,TGTGCCAGCAGCTTGTTGTATGGAGAGCAGTACTTC,CASSLLYGEQYF
TRBV9,few,TRBJ2-5,TRBD1,TGTGCCAGCAGCGGGTTGACAGGGGGTTCGGAGACCCAGTACTTC,CASSGLTGGSETQYF
TRBV2,many,TRBJ1-3,NA,TGTGCCAGCAGTGAAGCCCGGGGGGGCCTCTCTGGAAACACCATATATTTT,CASSEARGGLSGNTIYF
TRBV7-2,many,TRBJ2-3,TRBD2,TGTGCCAGCAGTTCGATCCCACTAGCGGGAGGGTATACGCAGTATTTT,CASSSIPLAGGYTQYF
TRBV7-9,NA,TRBJ1-2,NA,TGTGCCAGCAGCTTCGACCTGACAGGCAACTATGGCTACACCTTC,CASSFDLTGNYGYTF
TRBV7-2,NA,TRBJ2-3,NA,TGTGCCAGCAGCTTAGATGCGGGCGGTACGCAGTATTTT,CASSLDAGGTQYF
TRBV7-9,many,TRBJ1-1,NA,TGTGCCAGCAGCCCGGGGGGGCGGGGTGGAAAAACTGAAGCTTTCTTT,CASSPGGRGGKTEAFF
TRBV5-1,many,TRBJ2-3,TRBD1,TGCGCCAGCAGCTTGGGGACAGGGGGCAGAACAGATACGCAGTATTTT,CASSLGTGGRTDTQYF
TRBV6-2/TRBV6-3,few,TRBJ1-6,NA,TGTGCCAGCAGTTATCTGAGGGCGGATAATTCACCCCTCCACTTT,CASSYLRADNSPLHF
TRBV2,few,TRBJ2-3,TRBD2,TGTGCCAGCAGGGGGACTAGCGGGGTCCCAGATACGCAGTATTTT,CASRGTSGVPDTQYF
TRBV28,few,TRBJ1-5,TRBD1,TGTGCCAGCAGTATGGGACAGGGGGGGGTTCAGCCCCAGCATTTT,CASSMGQGGVQPQHF
TRBV11-2,NA,TRBJ2-1,TRBD2,TGTGCCAGCAGCTCGTACCCCGTGGGACTAGCGGGTATTGGCGCCTACAATGAGCAGTTCTTC,CASSSYPVGLAGIGAYNEQFF
TRBV4-1,many,TRBJ1-2,NA,TGCGCCAGCAGCCAAGATGCCTCCGCTAGCTATGGCTACACCTTC,CASSQDASASYGYTF
TRBV12-3/TRBV12-4,few,TRBJ1-1,TRBD1,TGTGCCAGCAGCCCCTTACAGGGGGTGGGCACTGAAGCTTTCTTT,CASSPLQGVGTEAFF
TRBV5-1,NA,TRBJ1-4,NA,TGCGCCAGCAGCTTGGGAGGAGGGGAGGAAAAACTGTTTTTT,CASSLGGGEEKLFF
TRBV29-1,NA,TRBJ2-1,TRBD1,TGCAGCTTACTCCGGGACAGGGCCGGGAATGAGCAGTTCTTC,CSLLRDRAGNEQFF
TRBV21-1,many,TRBJ2-3,NA,TGTGCCAGACCGGGACTAGCGGGAGGAGGCACAGATACGCAGTATTTT,CARPGLAGGGTDTQYF
TRBV20-1,many,TRBJ2-7,NA,TGCAGTGCTAGAGACGTTGGCGGCAGGGCGTACGAGCAGTACTTC,CSARDVGGRAYEQYF
TRBV6-2/TRBV6-3,many,TRBJ1-1,NA,TGTGCCAGCACCCGATCGGGGGGCGGCACTGAAGCTTTCTTT,CASTRSGGGTEAFF
TRBV29-1,many,TRBJ1-1,NA,TGCAGCGTTGAGGGCAGCAAGTCGGCTTTCTTT,CSVEGSKSAFF
TRBV7-2,many,TRBJ1-2,NA,TGTGCCAGCAGCTTAGAAGGGTCTTCCTATGGCTACACCTTC,CASSLEGSSYGYTF
TRBV6-5,many,TRBJ2-1,TRBD1,TGTGCCAGCAGCCCACAGGGGGATGAGCAGTTCTTC,CASSPQGDEQFF
TRBV20-1,many,TRBJ1-4,NA,TGCAGTGCCCGGACAGTTCATAATGAAAAACTGTTTTTT,CSARTVHNEKLFF